The sequence of this T cell receptor beta chain was determined in a study of blood T cells in healthy people across ages. Findings and limits, study-wide: Greater diversity and more naive CD4+ cells were seen in long-lived donors than in aged donors. Strong correlation was found linking TCR beta diversity to naive T cell percentage.

Germline CDR1 and CDR2: SGDLS and YYNGEE. This CDR3 region has 16 residues. The J segment lost 4 bases and the V segment lost 0 bases, leaving 5 bases of the junction unmatched. This clonotype was seen more than once but under ten times. Antigen: not known. Then a second PCR, running about 6 to 12 cycles, was carried out with a sample-barcoded 5' primer and a J-beta primer mix. TCRdb re-analysed the 5' RACE reads in MiXCR, keeping a single row per CDR3 protein. Of hundreds of thousands of distinct CDR3 sequences in the sample, less than 25% were seen once. These data were also reused for a study on T cells of mothers and their children. Per that study: cDNA synthesis used all extracted RNA, 1.5 ug per 15 ul.

This TCR came from a boy aged 5-17 years in good health. The rearrangement links TRBV9 to TRBJ2-5, with TRBD2 matching over 11 bases. Sequences were obtained from blood. CDR3 DNA: TGTGCCAGCAGCGTAGGACTAGCGGGGATAGGAGAGACCCAGTACTTC. Amino acids: CASSVGLAGIGETQYF.